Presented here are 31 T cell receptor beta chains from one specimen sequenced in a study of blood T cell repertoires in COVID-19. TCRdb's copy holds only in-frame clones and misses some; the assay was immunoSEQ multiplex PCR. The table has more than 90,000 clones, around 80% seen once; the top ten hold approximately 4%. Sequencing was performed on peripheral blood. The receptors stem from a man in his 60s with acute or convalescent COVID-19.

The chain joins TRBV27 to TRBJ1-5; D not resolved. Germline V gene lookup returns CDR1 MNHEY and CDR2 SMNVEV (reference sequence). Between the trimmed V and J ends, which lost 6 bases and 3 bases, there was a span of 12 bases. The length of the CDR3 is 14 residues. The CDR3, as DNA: TGTGCCAGCAGGGCGGAGGCATTCAATCAGCCCCAGCATTTT. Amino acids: CASRAEAFNQPQHF.

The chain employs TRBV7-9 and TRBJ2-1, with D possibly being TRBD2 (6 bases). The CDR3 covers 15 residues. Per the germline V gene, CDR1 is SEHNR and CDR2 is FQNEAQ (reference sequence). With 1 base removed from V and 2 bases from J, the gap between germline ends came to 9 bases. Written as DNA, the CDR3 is TGTGCCAGCAGCTTAGTGCGGGGAACCTACAATGAGCAGTTCTTC. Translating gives CASSLVRGTYNEQFF.

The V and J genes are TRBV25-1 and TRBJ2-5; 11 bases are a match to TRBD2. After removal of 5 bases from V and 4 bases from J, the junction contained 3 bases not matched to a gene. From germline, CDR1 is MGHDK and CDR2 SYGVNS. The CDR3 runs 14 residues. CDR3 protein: CASSPGLAGETQYF. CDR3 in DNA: TGTGCCAGCAGTCCCGGACTAGCGGGAGAGACCCAGTACTTC.

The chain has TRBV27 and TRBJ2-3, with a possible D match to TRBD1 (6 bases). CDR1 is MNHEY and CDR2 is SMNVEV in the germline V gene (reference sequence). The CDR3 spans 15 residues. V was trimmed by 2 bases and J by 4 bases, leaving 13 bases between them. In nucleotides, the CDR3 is TGTGCCAGCAGTTTAGGCAGGGGCGAATCAGATACGCAGTATTTT. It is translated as CASSLGRGESDTQYF.

The CDR3 region has the DNA TGTGCCAGTAGTGGCAAGAGGGGCAATCAGCCCCAGCATTTT. Protein product: CASSGKRGNQPQHF. The gene calls are TRBV19 and TRBJ1-5; D is unclear. The CDR3 is 14 amino acids. The germline gives CDR1 LNHDA, CDR2 SQIVND (reference sequence). V shed 5 bases and J shed 2 bases, with 10 bases lying between them.

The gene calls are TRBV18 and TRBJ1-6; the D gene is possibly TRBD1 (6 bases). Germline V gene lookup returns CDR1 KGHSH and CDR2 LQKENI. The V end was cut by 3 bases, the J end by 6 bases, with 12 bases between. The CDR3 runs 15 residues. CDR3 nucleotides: TGTGCCAGCTCACCTTCAGGACAGATTAATTCACCCCTCCACTTT. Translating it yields CASSPSGQINSPLHF.

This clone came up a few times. The CDR3 DNA is TGTGCCTGGAGTGTACAAGGGACAGGGGAGAGGCAGCCCCAGCATTTT. It specifies CAWSVQGTGERQPQHF. This chain links TRBV30 with TRBJ1-5; 10 bases match TRBD1. CDR3 length equals 16 residues. Germline assignment: CDR1 GTSNPN and CDR2 SVGIG (reference sequence). V dropped 0 bases and J dropped 7; count of bases not matched to a gene: 9.

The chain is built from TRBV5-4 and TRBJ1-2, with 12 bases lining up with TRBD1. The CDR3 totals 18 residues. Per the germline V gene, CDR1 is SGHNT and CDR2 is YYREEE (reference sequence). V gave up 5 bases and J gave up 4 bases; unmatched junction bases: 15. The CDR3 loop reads CASRTTTGTGGVRYGYTF. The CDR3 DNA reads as TGTGCCAGCAGGACTACGACCGGGACAGGGGGCGTCCGCTATGGCTACACCTTC. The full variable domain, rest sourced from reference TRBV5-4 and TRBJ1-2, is ETGVTQSPTHLIKTRGQQVTLRCSSQSGHNTVSWYQQALGQGPQFIFQYYREEENGRGNFPPRFSGLQFPNYSSELNVNALELDDSALYLCASRTTTGTGGVRYGYTFGSGTRLTVV.

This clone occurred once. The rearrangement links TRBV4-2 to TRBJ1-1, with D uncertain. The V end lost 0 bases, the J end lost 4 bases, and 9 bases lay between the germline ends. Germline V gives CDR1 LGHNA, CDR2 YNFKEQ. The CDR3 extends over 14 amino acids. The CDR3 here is CASSQDRGPTEAFF. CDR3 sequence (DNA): TGTGCCAGCAGCCAAGATAGAGGGCCCACTGAAGCTTTCTTT.

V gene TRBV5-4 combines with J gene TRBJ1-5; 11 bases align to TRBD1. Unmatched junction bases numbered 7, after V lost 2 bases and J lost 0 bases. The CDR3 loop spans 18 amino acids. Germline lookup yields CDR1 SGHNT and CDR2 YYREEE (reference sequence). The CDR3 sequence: CASSFSLGTGGSNQPQHF. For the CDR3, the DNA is TGTGCCAGCAGCTTTTCTCTCGGGACAGGGGGTAGCAATCAGCCCCAGCATTTT.

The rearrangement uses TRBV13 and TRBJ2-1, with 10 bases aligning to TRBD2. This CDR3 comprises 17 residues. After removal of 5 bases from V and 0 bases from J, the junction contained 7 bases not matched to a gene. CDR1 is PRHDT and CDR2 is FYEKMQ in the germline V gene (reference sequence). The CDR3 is CASSRTSGGSSYNEQFF. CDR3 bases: TGTGCCAGCAGCCGGACTAGCGGAGGGAGCTCCTACAATGAGCAGTTCTTC.

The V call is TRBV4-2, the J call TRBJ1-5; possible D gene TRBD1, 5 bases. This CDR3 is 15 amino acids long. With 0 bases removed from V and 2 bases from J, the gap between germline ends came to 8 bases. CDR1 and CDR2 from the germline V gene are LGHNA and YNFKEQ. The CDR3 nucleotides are TGTGCCAGCAGCCAAGATGCGGGGGGCAATCAGCCCCAGCATTTT. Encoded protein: CASSQDAGGNQPQHF.

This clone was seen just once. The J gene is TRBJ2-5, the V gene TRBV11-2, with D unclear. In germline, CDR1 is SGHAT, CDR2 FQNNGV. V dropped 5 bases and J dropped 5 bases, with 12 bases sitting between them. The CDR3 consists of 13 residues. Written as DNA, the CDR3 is TGTGCCAGCAGCGAATCCAACGGGGAGACCCAGTACTTC. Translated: CASSESNGETQYF.

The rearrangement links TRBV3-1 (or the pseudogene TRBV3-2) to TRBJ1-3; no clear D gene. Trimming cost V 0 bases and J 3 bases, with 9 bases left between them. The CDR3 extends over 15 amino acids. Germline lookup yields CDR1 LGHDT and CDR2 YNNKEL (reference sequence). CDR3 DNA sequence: TGTGCCAGCAGCCAAGACCTCGTTTATGGAAACACCATATATTTT. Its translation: CASSQDLVYGNTIYF.

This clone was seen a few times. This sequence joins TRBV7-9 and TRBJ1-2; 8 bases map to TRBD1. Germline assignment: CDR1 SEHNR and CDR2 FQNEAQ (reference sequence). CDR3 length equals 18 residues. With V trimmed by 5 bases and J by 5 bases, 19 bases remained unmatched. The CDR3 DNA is TGTGCCAGCAGCGCCGAACAGGGGGGAGGTCTCATAAGATATGGCTACACCTTC. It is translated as CASSAEQGGGLIRYGYTF. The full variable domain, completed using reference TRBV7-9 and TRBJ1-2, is DTGVSQNPRHKITKRGQNVTFRCDPISEHNRLYWYRQTLGQGPEFLTYFQNEAQLEKSRLLSDRFSAERPKGSFSTLEIQRTEQGDSAMYLCASSAEQGGGLIRYGYTFGSGTRLTVV.

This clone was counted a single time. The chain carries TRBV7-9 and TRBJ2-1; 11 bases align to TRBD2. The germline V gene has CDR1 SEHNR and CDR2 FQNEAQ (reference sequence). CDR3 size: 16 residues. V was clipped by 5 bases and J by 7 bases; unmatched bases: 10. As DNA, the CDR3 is TGTGCCAGCAGCCGTAGCGGGAGGGAGACCTTTAATGAGCAGTTCTTC. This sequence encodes CASSRSGRETFNEQFF.

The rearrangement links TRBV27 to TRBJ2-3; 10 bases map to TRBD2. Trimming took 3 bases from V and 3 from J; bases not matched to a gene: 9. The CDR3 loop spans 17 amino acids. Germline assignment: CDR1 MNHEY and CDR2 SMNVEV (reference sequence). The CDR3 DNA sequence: TGTGCCAGCAGTTTTCTGAGGCAGCGGGGGGGGACAGATACGCAGTATTTT. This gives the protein CASSFLRQRGGTDTQYF.

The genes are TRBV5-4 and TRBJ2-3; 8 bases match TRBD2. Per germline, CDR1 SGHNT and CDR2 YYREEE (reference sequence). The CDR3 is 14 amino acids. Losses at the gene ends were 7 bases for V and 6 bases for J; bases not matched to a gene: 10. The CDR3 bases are TGTGCCAGCCATGAGCGGGGGCCGCGTGATACGCAGTATTTT. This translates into CASHERGPRDTQYF.

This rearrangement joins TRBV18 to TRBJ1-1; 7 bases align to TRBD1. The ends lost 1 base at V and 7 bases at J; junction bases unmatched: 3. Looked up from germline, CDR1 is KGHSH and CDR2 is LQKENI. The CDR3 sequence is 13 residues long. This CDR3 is CASSPRGGGEAFF. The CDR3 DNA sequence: TGTGCCAGCTCACCACGAGGGGGCGGTGAAGCTTTCTTT.

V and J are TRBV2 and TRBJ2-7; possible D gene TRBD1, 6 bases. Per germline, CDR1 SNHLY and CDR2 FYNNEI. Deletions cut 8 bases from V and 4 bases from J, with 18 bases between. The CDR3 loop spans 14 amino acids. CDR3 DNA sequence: TGTGCCAGCTATACCGGGACACTGAAATACGAGCAGTACTTC. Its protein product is CASYTGTLKYEQYF.

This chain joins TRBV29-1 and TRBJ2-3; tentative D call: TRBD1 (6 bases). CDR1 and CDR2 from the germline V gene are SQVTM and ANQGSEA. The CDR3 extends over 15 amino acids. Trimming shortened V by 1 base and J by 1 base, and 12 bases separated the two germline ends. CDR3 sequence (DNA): TGCAGCGTTGAAGTGTCCAGGGGAGGCACAGATACGCAGTATTTT. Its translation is CSVEVSRGGTDTQYF.

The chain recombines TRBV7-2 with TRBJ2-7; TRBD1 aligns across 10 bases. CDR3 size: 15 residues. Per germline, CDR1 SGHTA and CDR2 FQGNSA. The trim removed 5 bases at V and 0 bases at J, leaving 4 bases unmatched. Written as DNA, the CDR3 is TGTGCCAGCAGCACGACAGGGGGCTTCTCCTACGAGCAGTACGTC. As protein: CASSTTGGFSYEQYV.

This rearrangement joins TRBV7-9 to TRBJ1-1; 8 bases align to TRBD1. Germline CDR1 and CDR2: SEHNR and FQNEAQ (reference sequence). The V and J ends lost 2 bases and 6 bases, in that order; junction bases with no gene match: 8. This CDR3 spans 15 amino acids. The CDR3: CASSLWVGQGPEAFF. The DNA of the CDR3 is TGTGCCAGCAGCTTATGGGTTGGACAGGGTCCTGAAGCTTTCTTT.

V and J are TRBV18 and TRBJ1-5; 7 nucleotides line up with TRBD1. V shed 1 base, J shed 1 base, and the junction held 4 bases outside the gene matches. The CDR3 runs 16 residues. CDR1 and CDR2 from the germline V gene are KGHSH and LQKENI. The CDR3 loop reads CASSPQGAQSNQPQHF. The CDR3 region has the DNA TGTGCCAGCTCACCACAGGGGGCGCAGAGCAATCAGCCCCAGCATTTT.

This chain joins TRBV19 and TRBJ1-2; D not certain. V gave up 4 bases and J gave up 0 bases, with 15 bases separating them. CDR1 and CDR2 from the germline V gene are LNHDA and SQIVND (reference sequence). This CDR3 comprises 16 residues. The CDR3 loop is CASSTDRGISNYGYTF. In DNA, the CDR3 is TGTGCCAGTAGTACGGATCGAGGGATATCTAACTATGGCTACACCTTC.

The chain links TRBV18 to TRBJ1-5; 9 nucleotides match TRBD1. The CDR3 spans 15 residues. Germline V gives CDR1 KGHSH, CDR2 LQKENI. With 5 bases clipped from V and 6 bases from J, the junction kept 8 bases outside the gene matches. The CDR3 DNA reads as TGTGCCAGCTCAGAAGGACAGGGGAATGGTCAGCCCCAGCATTTT. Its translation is CASSEGQGNGQPQHF. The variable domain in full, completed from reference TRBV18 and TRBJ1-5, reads NAGVMQNPRHLVRRRGQEARLRCSPMKGHSHVYWYRQLPEEGLKFMVYLQKENIIDESGMPKERFSAEFPKEGPSILRIQQVVRGDSAAYFCASSEGQGNGQPQHFGDGTRLSIL.

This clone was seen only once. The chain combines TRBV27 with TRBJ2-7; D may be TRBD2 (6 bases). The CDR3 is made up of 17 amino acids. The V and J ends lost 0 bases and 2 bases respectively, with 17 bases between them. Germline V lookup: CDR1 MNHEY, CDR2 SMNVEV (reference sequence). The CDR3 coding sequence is TGTGCCAGCAGTTTATCGGGAGGAGCGGCGTTTACCTACGAGCAGTACTTC. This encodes CASSLSGGAAFTYEQYF.

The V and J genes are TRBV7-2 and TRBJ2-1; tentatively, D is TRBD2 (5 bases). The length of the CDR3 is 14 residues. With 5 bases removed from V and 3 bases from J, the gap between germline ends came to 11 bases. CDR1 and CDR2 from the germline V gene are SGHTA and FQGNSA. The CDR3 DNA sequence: TGTGCCAGCAGCCCCGGACTGTTCTACAATGAGCAGTTCTTC. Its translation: CASSPGLFYNEQFF.

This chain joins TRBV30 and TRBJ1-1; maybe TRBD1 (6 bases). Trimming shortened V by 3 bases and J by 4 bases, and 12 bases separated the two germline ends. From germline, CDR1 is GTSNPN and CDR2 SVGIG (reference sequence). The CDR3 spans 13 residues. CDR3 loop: CAWRGTGSTEAFF. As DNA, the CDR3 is TGTGCCTGGAGAGGAACAGGGTCCACTGAAGCTTTCTTT. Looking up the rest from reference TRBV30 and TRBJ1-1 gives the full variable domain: SQTIHQWPATLVQPVGSPLSLECTVEGTSNPNLYWYRQAAGRGLQLLFYSVGIGQISSEVPQNLSASRPQDRQFILSSKKLLLSDSGFYLCAWRGTGSTEAFFGQGTRLTVV.

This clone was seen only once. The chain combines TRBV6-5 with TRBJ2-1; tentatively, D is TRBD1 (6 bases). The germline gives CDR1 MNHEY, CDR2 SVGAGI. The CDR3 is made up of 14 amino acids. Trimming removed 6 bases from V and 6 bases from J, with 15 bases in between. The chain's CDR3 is CASSRGDGVNEQFF. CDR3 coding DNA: TGTGCCAGCAGCAGGGGAGATGGGGTCAATGAGCAGTTCTTC.

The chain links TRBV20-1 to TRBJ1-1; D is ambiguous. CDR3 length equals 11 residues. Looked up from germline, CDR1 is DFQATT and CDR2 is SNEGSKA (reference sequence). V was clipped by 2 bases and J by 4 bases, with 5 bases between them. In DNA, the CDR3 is TGCAGTGCTAGAATATCCACTGAAGCTTTCTTT. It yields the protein CSARISTEAFF.